Sequencing of this T cell receptor beta chain was carried out in a study of blood T cell repertoires in COVID-19. Across the study: The United States, Italy and Spain were the sources of the acute and convalescent COVID-19 samples. T cells, B-cell-depleted T cells, or PBMCs supplied cDNA or gDNA.

How the authors handled the data: From reference gene primer amplification, estimates of nucleated cell counts were derived. TCRdb's copy holds only in-frame clones and misses some; the assay was immunoSEQ multiplex PCR. The DNA was the basis for D and trimming; V, J and clone size are from that table. This table holds 250,000 to 300,000 clones, more than 85% found once. The germline V gene has CDR1 LNHDA and CDR2 SQIVND (reference sequence). This CDR3 spans 14 amino acids. Between the trimmed V and J ends, which lost 5 bases and 2 bases, there was a span of 13 bases. The chain links TRBV19 to TRBJ2-7; D unresolved. Material for sequencing was peripheral blood. This TCR came from a man in his forties with acute or convalescent COVID-19. CDR3 residues: CASSPQSSTYEQYF. Written as DNA, the CDR3 is TGTGCCAGTAGTCCCCAGTCTTCCACCTACGAGCAGTACTTC.